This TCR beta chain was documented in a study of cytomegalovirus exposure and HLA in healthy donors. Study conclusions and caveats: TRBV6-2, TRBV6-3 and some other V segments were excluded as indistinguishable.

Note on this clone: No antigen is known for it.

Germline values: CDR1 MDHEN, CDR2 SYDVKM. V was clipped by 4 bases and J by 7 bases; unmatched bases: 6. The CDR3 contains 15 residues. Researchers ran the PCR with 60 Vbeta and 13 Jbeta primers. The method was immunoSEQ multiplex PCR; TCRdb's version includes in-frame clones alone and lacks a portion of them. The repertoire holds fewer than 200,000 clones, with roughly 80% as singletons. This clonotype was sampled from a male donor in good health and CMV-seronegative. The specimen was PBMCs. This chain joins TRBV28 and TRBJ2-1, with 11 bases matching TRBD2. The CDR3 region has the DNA TGTGCCAGCAGTTCCCTAGCGGGAGGAGGTAATGAGCAGTTCTTC. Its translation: CASSSLAGGGNEQFF.